This T cell receptor beta chain stems from a study of T cell responses to AZD1222 COVID-19 vaccine (dated by TCRdb to the early 2020s). Study-wide context: TCR sequencing covered over 230 trial participants: 200 to 210 given two doses of AZD1222 and 26 given two doses of MenACWY control vaccine. Trial participants were enrolled by age into 18-55, 56-69 and 70-plus year subgroups, with around 150, 28 and 57 TCR-sequenced participants respectively. The paper as a whole reports these results and caveats: The whole spike protein was spanned by vaccine-associated CD4 TCRs, and dominant responses were seen in regions 160-218 and 743-854. Only five or six AZD1222 recipients were SARS-CoV-2 seropositive at baseline, limiting conclusions about previously exposed vaccinees. No day 14 peak-response samples were available, so repertoires were characterized only after the peak T cell response. Spike-specific TCR breadth and depth rose significantly after two AZD1222 doses compared with day 0 and with MenACWY recipients. Reportedly, close to half of the unique spike-specific TCRs recognized epitopes lying outside the regions that are mutated in the B.1.351 and B.1.1.7 variants. Participants were mostly white British, with more females than males. The authors suggested clonal diversity may have been underestimated. The 56-69-year group was small, and its depth increase did not reach significance, likely because of low power.

The CDR3 regions of human TCRbeta chains were analyzed by immunosequencing. The paper's processing steps were these. Repertoire TCRs were checked for matches against a reference library of SARS-CoV-2-specific TCRs that had been generated using the MIRA antigen-specificity platform. Breadth was defined as the fraction of unique TCRs that were SARS-CoV-2-associated, and depth was defined as the fraction of total T cells that were SARS-CoV-2-associated. Each spike-specific TCR was assigned to its reactive spike region and to a CD4 or CD8 class using the MIRA data. Log10-transformed breadth and depth values were compared by one-way ANOVA with Sidak's multiple comparisons tests. What TCRdb holds here is the immuneACCESS table cut down to in-frame rearrangements. Part of the clones is not present; checked against another copy, under half of the missing clones reflect an unresolved V gene, and the others are unexplained. From that table come the V and J calls and clone size; the DNA was used to work out D and trimming. Here the sample has approximately 150,000 clones; around 94% occur a single time. The ten biggest clones cover just over 5% of the sample.

CDR3 length: 14 amino acids, cysteine to phenylalanine. Just the 42-base CDR3 DNA is kept, in frame starting at base 1. Germline trimming amounts to 3 bases on V and 8 bases on J, with 6 as the count of junction bases outside the gene matches. CDR1 is given as MDHEN and CDR2 as SYDVKM, both from the germline V gene. Details on this clone: The antigen it recognizes is unknown. No much larger clonotype is one base removed from it; base qualities were not supplied.

Read against the paper, the sample's time point label means: about 28 days (+/-7) after the second vaccine dose. AZD1222 recipients given second doses at about 4 weeks or at about 12 weeks were pooled, since spike-specific TCR depth and breadth were not found to differ between the two schedules. Samples from vaccinated people were obtained from the UK trials COV001 and COV002, which included a single-blind randomized controlled phase 2/3 trial of AZD1222 (ChAdOx1 nCoV-19) in healthy adults. For TCRbeta chain sequencing, PBMC samples were collected from trial participants at day 0 and at day 28 after the second dose.

Sample: peripheral blood, taken 28 days after the second AZD1222 dose. This receptor chain uses TRBV28 and TRBJ2-1, and 8 junctional nucleotides match TRBD2. This TCR was recovered from an adult who received the AZD1222 COVID-19 vaccine. The sequenced DNA: TGTGCCAGCAGTTTGAGCGGGAGAAGCGATGAGCAGTTCTTC. Its protein product is CASSLSGRSDEQFF.